Each of the 5 T cell receptor beta chains below was sequenced from the same sample in a study of T cells in Graves' hyperthyroidism and ophthalmopathy. Amplified TCR beta CDR3 regions derived from RNA transcripts. The primer set for the first-round RT-PCR of the TCR CDR3 was HTBI. TCRdb passed the multiplex PCR reads through MiXCR, listing each CDR3 protein once. Of 800,000 or so distinct CDR3 sequences in the sample, roughly 40% were seen once. The source material was blood. The source of these receptors is a man in his late teens or twenties with Graves' hyperthyroidism.

Details on this clonotype: A much larger clonotype is one base distant, so this may be a read error. The chain uses TRBV7-8 and TRBJ1-5, with D maybe TRBD1 (6 bases). The length of the CDR3 is 15 residues. CDR1 SGHVS and CDR2 FQNEAQ come from the germline V gene. Trimming removed 1 base at V and 4 bases at J, with 11 bases between. The DNA for the CDR3 is TGTGCCAGCAGCTTAGAGTCAGGGGCGAATCAGCCCCAGCATTTT. It yields the protein CASSLESGANQPQHF.

This clonotype was seen a handful of times. The chain combines TRBV20-1 with TRBJ2-5, with D uncertain. This CDR3 has 14 residues. From germline, CDR1 is DFQATT and CDR2 SNEGSKA (reference sequence). Trimming took off 4 bases at V and 5 bases at J, with 17 bases between the two ends. This CDR3 is CSATTERSLETQYF. The CDR3 nucleotides are TGCAGTGCTACCACTGAGCGAAGCCTGGAGACCCAGTACTTC.

The chain carries TRBV4-1 and TRBJ1-1; 10 nucleotides agree with TRBD1. The CDR3 loop spans 15 amino acids. Germline lookup yields CDR1 MGHRA and CDR2 YSYEKL. After removal of 4 bases from V and 2 bases from J, the junction contained 4 bases not matched to a gene. The chain's CDR3 is CASSRTGGINTEAFF. The CDR3 DNA reads as TGCGCCAGCAGCCGGACAGGGGGTATCAACACTGAAGCTTTCTTT.

The chain combines TRBV25-1 with TRBJ1-6, with 9 bases matching TRBD1. Unmatched junction bases numbered 6, after V lost 2 bases and J lost 7 bases. The CDR3 has 16 residues. Germline CDR1 and CDR2: MGHDK and SYGVNS. This chain's CDR3 is CASSEQGQGGNSPLHF. CDR3 DNA: TGTGCCAGCAGTGAACAGGGACAGGGAGGCAATTCACCCCTCCACTTT.

This clonotype has at least ten counts. CDR3 sequence: CSVLPRGVGLTEAFF. CDR3 in DNA: TGCAGTGTCTTACCCAGGGGGGTAGGATTGACTGAAGCTTTCTTT. The rearrangement joins TRBV20-1 to TRBJ1-1; 7 bases are shared with TRBD1. Germline-derived CDR1 and CDR2 are DFQATT and SNEGSKA (reference sequence). The V gene end was trimmed by 7 bases and the J gene end by 5 bases; junction bases not matched to a gene: 16. This CDR3 is 15 amino acids long.